One sample yielded the 24 T cell receptor beta chains listed below, sequenced in a study of blood T cell repertoires in COVID-19. Profiled with immunoSEQ multiplex PCR; TCRdb holds only in-frame clones, not every one. The table lists almost 300,000 clones, around 84% of them singletons, with about 1.2% in the top ten. Input material: peripheral blood. The receptors were gathered from a man between 65 and 85 years old with acute or convalescent COVID-19.

The CDR3 sequence: CASSPRTGANTGELFF. The CDR3 DNA is TGTGCCAGCAGCCCCCGGACAGGGGCGAACACCGGGGAGCTGTTTTTT. This rearrangement joins TRBV11-3 to TRBJ2-2, with TRBD1 matching over 9 bases. The CDR3 loop spans 16 amino acids. Germline V lookup: CDR1 SGHNT, CDR2 YENEEA. Trimming cost V 5 bases and J 0 bases; bases outside gene matches: 4.

The chain combines TRBV9 with TRBJ1-2; D gene unclear. Trimming left V 3 bases short and J 2 bases short, with 14 bases between. Germline CDR1 SGDLS, CDR2 YYNGEE. The CDR3 has 15 amino acids. Here the CDR3 reads CASSAGPMRNYGYTF. In DNA, the CDR3 is TGTGCCAGCAGCGCCGGTCCAATGCGGAACTATGGCTACACCTTC. The complete variable domain, with remaining parts taken from reference TRBV9 and TRBJ1-2, reads DSGVTQTPKHLITATGQRVTLRCSPRSGDLSVYWYQQSLDQGLQFLIQYYNGEERAKGNILERFSAQQFPDLHSELNLSSLELGDSALYFCASSAGPMRNYGYTFGSGTRLTVV.

The chain has TRBV30 and TRBJ2-7, with 7 bases lining up with TRBD1. Losses at the gene ends were 6 bases for V and 1 base for J; bases not matched to a gene: 9. CDR1 and CDR2 (germline): GTSNPN, SVGIG (reference sequence). This CDR3 has 14 amino acids. The CDR3 DNA follows: TGTGCCTGCACAGGGGCGTTCGGTTCCTACGAGCAGTACTTC. It encodes CACTGAFGSYEQYF.

This sequence joins TRBV7-2 and TRBJ2-7; TRBD2 matches 12 bases. CDR1 is SGHTA, CDR2 FQGNSA, per germline. The V and J ends lost 0 bases and 3 bases, in that order; junction bases with no gene match: 9. This CDR3 region has 18 residues. The chain's CDR3 is CASSLASRGLAGNYEQYF. CDR3 coding DNA: TGTGCCAGCAGCTTAGCGTCCCGTGGACTAGCGGGAAACTACGAGCAGTACTTC.

The gene calls are TRBV7-9 and TRBJ2-7, with 10 bases fitting TRBD2. The CDR3 covers 14 residues. Looked up from germline, CDR1 is SEHNR and CDR2 is FQNEAQ (reference sequence). Trimming at V came to 5 bases and at J to 3 bases, leaving 4 bases not matched to a gene. The CDR3 coding sequence is TGTGCCAGCAGCCTGGGACTAGCGAGCTACGAGCAGTACTTC. It yields the protein CASSLGLASYEQYF.

The chain combines TRBV5-1 with TRBJ2-3; TRBD1 matches at 9 bases. The CDR3 covers 15 residues. The germline V gene has CDR1 SGHRS and CDR2 YFSETQ. V was pared by 4 bases and J by 2 bases, with 5 bases of the junction left unmatched. As DNA, the CDR3 is TGCGCCAGCAGCCCCGGACAGGGGATCACAGATACGCAGTATTTT. Residues: CASSPGQGITDTQYF.

This chain links TRBV10-3 with TRBJ1-1; 7 bases are a match to TRBD1. The CDR3 sequence is 17 residues long. V dropped 4 bases and J dropped 1; count of bases not matched to a gene: 12. Per the germline V gene, CDR1 is ENHRY and CDR2 is SYGVKD. This CDR3 is CAISASQGQGGNTEAFF. The CDR3 nucleotides are TGTGCCATCAGTGCCAGTCAGGGCCAGGGGGGGAACACTGAAGCTTTCTTT.

The chain employs TRBV28 and TRBJ1-3, with 9 bases fitting TRBD1. The CDR3 sequence is 14 residues long. The J segment lost 6 bases and the V segment lost 9 bases, leaving 9 bases of the junction unmatched. Germline loops: CDR1 MDHEN, CDR2 SYDVKM. DNA for the CDR3: TGTGCCAGGTCCTCCGGGGACAGGGCAAACACCATATATTTT. Protein: CARSSGDRANTIYF.

The sample holds one count of this clone. The chain recombines TRBV7-2 with TRBJ2-5; D is uncertain. V was clipped by 2 bases and J by 2 bases, with 6 bases between them. The CDR3 loop spans 13 amino acids. CDR1 is SGHTA, CDR2 FQGNSA, per germline. CDR3 loop: CASSLNRQETQYF. In DNA form, the CDR3 reads TGTGCCAGCAGCTTAAACAGACAAGAGACCCAGTACTTC.

The chain links TRBV6-5 to TRBJ1-6, with D maybe TRBD1 (5 bases). CDR1 is MNHEY and CDR2 is SVGAGI in the germline V gene. CDR3 length equals 14 residues. The V gene lost 4 bases and the J gene lost 11 bases, with 15 bases spanning the gap. The CDR3, as DNA: TGTGCCAGCAGTTCCCCAGGGCTCTATCCACCCCTCCACTTT. Its protein is CASSSPGLYPPLHF.

The gene calls are TRBV6-1 and TRBJ1-6; 9 bases agree with TRBD1. The V segment lost 1 base and the J segment 6 bases; nucleotides outside the gene matches: 1. In germline, CDR1 is MNHNS, CDR2 SASEGT. CDR3 length: 15 amino acids. The CDR3 reads CASSEGTGVNSPLHF. DNA of the CDR3: TGTGCCAGCAGTGAAGGGACAGGGGTTAATTCACCCCTCCACTTT.

The V call is TRBV7-9, the J call TRBJ2-1; TRBD2 matches at 7 bases. Looked up from germline, CDR1 is SEHNR and CDR2 is FQNEAQ (reference sequence). There are 14 residues in the CDR3. V shed 6 bases and J 6 bases; nucleotides not matched to a gene: 8. The CDR3 protein is CASSGGVNGNEQFF. CDR3 nucleotides: TGTGCCAGCAGTGGGGGGGTTAATGGCAATGAGCAGTTCTTC.

The V gene is TRBV3-1 (or the pseudogene TRBV3-2), the J gene TRBJ2-6, with 7 nucleotides matching TRBD1. This CDR3 contains 17 residues. Germline V gives CDR1 LGHDT, CDR2 YNNKEL (reference sequence). Losses at the gene ends were 4 bases for V and 1 base for J; bases not matched to a gene: 7. This chain's CDR3 is CASSPRDSLSGANVLTF. CDR3 nucleotide sequence: TGTGCCAGCAGCCCACGGGACAGTCTTTCTGGGGCCAACGTCCTGACTTTC.

This chain uses TRBV7-9 with TRBJ2-1; no definite D call. The CDR3 sequence is 13 residues long. The V gene's germline CDR1 is SEHNR and CDR2 FQNEAQ (reference sequence). The germline V and J ends were trimmed by 0 bases and 6 bases, with 6 bases remaining between them. The CDR3 is CASSLATSNEQFF. For the CDR3, the DNA is TGTGCCAGCAGCTTAGCCACGAGCAATGAGCAGTTCTTC.

This sequence joins TRBV4-2 and TRBJ2-1; D gene uncertain. This CDR3 has 16 amino acids. Germline V CDR1 and CDR2: LGHNA, YNFKEQ. V lost 3 bases, J lost 4 bases, and 16 bases lay in between. Here the CDR3 DNA reads TGTGCCAGCAGCCAGGGTACTTCCGACTTGTACAATGAGCAGTTCTTC. It is translated as CASSQGTSDLYNEQFF.

The chain is built from TRBV4-3 and TRBJ2-2; a possible D gene is TRBD2 (6 bases). CDR1 is LGHNA, CDR2 YSLEER, per germline. V shed 0 bases and J shed 5 bases, with 13 bases lying between them. The CDR3 extends over 16 amino acids. CDR3 in DNA: TGCGCCAGCAGCCAAGACCCCGGGGGATGGACCGGGGAGCTGTTTTTT. This encodes CASSQDPGGWTGELFF.

The rearrangement uses TRBV7-2 and TRBJ2-7, with 13 bases that match TRBD2. V was pared by 4 bases and J by 5 bases, with 8 bases of the junction left unmatched. The CDR3 loop spans 16 amino acids. The V gene's germline CDR1 is SGHTA and CDR2 FQGNSA. The CDR3 region is CASSSWTSGSKDEQYF. The CDR3 DNA is TGTGCCAGCAGCTCGTGGACTAGCGGGAGTAAAGACGAGCAGTACTTC.

V usage is TRBV19 and J usage is TRBJ2-2; D possibly corresponds to TRBD2 (6 bases). Germline lookup yields CDR1 LNHDA and CDR2 SQIVND (reference sequence). The V and J ends lost 8 bases and 4 bases respectively, with 20 bases between them. CDR3 size: 16 residues. The CDR3 here is CASQNNGGPRTGELFF. The CDR3 DNA reads as TGTGCCAGTCAGAATAACGGGGGACCGCGCACCGGGGAGCTGTTTTTT.

This clone has a handful of counts. This rearrangement joins TRBV7-9 to TRBJ2-7, with a weak D call TRBD2 (7 bases). Trimming took 5 bases from V and 6 from J, leaving 17 bases between them. Germline CDR1 SEHNR, CDR2 FQNEAQ (reference sequence). The CDR3 extends over 14 amino acids. The CDR3 DNA reads TGTGCCAGCAGCCCTACGAACAGGGAGGGCGAGCAGTACTTC. Protein product: CASSPTNREGEQYF.

The chain joins TRBV4-3 to TRBJ1-4; 9 nucleotides align to TRBD1. V dropped 2 bases and J dropped 4; count of bases not matched to a gene: 11. The germline V gene has CDR1 LGHNA and CDR2 YSLEER. The CDR3 contains 18 residues. CDR3: CASSQSPGTGSVNEKLFF. CDR3 DNA sequence: TGCGCCAGCAGCCAAAGTCCCGGGACAGGGTCGGTTAATGAAAAACTGTTTTTT.

This chain connects TRBV29-1 to TRBJ2-1, with 8 bases aligning to TRBD1. Trimming removed 3 bases from V and 4 bases from J; junction bases left unmatched: 2. The CDR3 length is 13 residues. The V gene's germline CDR1 is SQVTM and CDR2 ANQGSEA. The chain's CDR3 is CSVDRGLYNEQFF. CDR3 in DNA: TGCAGCGTTGACAGGGGGCTTTACAATGAGCAGTTCTTC.

Concerning this clone: The same CDR3 is also encoded by other DNA sequences in this sample. CDR3 nucleotide sequence: TGCGCCAGCAGCTTGGGTCCGGAAGAGACCCAGTACTTC. This translates into CASSLGPEETQYF. The chain has TRBV5-1 and TRBJ2-5; D is unclear. V was clipped by 0 bases and J by 3 bases, with 6 bases between them. The germline V gene has CDR1 SGHRS and CDR2 YFSETQ. The CDR3 has 13 amino acids.

The gene calls are TRBV7-2 and TRBJ2-1; 7 positions agree with TRBD2. Germline loops: CDR1 SGHTA, CDR2 FQGNSA. V lost 3 bases and J lost 3; bases outside the gene matches: 8. This CDR3 comprises 16 residues. The CDR3 reads CASSFTLAVRYNEQFF. The CDR3 nucleotides read TGTGCCAGCAGCTTCACCCTAGCGGTTCGCTACAATGAGCAGTTCTTC. The complete variable domain, with remaining parts taken from reference TRBV7-2 and TRBJ2-1, reads GAGVSQSPSNKVTEKGKDVELRCDPISGHTALYWYRQSLGQGLEFLIYFQGNSAPDKSGLPSDRFSAERTGGSVSTLTIQRTQQEDSAVYLCASSFTLAVRYNEQFFGPGTRLTVL.

The J gene is TRBJ1-4, the V gene TRBV3-1 (or the pseudogene TRBV3-2), with D hard to call. The CDR3 spans 16 residues. CDR1 and CDR2 (germline): LGHDT, YNNKEL (reference sequence). The V end lost 4 bases, the J end lost 8 bases, and 20 bases lay between the germline ends. CDR3 loop: CASSPIMGVVGEKLFF. In DNA form, the CDR3 reads TGTGCCAGCAGCCCCATTATGGGCGTAGTAGGAGAAAAACTGTTTTTT.